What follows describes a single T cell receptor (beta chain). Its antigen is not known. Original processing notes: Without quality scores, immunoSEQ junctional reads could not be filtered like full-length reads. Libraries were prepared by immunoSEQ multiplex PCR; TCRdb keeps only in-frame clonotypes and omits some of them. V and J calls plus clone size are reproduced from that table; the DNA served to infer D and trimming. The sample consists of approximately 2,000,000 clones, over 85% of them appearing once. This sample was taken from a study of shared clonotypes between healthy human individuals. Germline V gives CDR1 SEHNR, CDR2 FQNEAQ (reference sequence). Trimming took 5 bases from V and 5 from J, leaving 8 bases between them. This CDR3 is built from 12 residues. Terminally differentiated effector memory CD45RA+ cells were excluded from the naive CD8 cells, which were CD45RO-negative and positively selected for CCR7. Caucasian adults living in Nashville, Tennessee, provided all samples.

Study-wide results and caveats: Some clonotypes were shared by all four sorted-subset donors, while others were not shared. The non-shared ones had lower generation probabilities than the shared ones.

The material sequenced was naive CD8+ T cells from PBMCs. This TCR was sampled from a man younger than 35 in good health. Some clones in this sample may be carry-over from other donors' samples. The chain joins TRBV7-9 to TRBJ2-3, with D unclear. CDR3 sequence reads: CASSLMVDTQYF. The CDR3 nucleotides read TGTGCCAGCAGCCTTATGGTAGATACGCAGTATTTT.